This TCR beta chain derives from a study of long-term antiretroviral therapy in people with HIV. As regards this clone: Its antigen remains unidentified.

Sequencing used immunoSEQ v3.0 at survey level. Repertoires were generated with immunoSEQ multiplex PCR, while TCRdb's copy carries only in-frame clones and drops some. The sample has more than 10,000 clones, about nine tenths seen once. Points from the study as a whole: Blood sampling spanned 2004 to 2017, possibly under older ART regimens.

The germline V and J ends were trimmed by 3 bases and 2 bases, with 8 bases remaining between them. From germline, CDR1 is MGHRA and CDR2 YSYEKL. The CDR3 consists of 14 residues. The TCR originated in a woman between 40 and 50 years old with HIV. Sequencing used unsorted PBMCs, obtained 2.1 years after starting antiretroviral therapy. The rearrangement links TRBV4-1 to TRBJ1-3; a possible D gene is TRBD1 (5 bases). CDR3 sequence reads: CASSQTQAGNTIYF. CDR3 sequence (DNA): TGCGCCAGCAGCCAGACACAGGCTGGAAACACCATATATTTT.